A single sample gave rise to the 31 T cell receptor beta chains below, sequenced in a study of cytomegalovirus exposure and HLA in healthy donors. Sequencing was performed with immunoSEQ multiplex PCR; in TCRdb, only in-frame clones are kept and a portion is missing. The sample includes roughly 79,000 clones, around 94% seen only once; the top ten take roughly 0.62%. Sequenced material: PBMCs. These receptor sequences come from a man between 18 and 29 years old in good health and CMV-seronegative.

The gene calls are TRBV19 and TRBJ1-1; 9 bases agree with TRBD1. Per germline, CDR1 LNHDA and CDR2 SQIVND (reference sequence). J was trimmed by 6 bases and V by 6 bases; bases with no gene match: 5. The CDR3 runs 13 residues. The CDR3 reads CASSEQGAAEAFF. CDR3 nucleotides: TGTGCCAGTAGCGAACAGGGGGCAGCTGAAGCTTTCTTT.

This sequence joins TRBV10-3 and TRBJ2-5; D not resolved. Germline CDR1 is ENHRY and CDR2 is SYGVKD. V dropped 8 bases and J dropped 5 bases, with 3 bases sitting between them. The CDR3 loop spans 9 amino acids. The CDR3 DNA follows: TGTGCCATCCGGGAGACCCAGTACTTC. It translates to CAIRETQYF.

The chain is built from TRBV5-1 and TRBJ2-7; D unresolved. Germline values: CDR1 SGHRS, CDR2 YFSETQ. Trimming stripped 5 bases from V and 2 bases from J, with 5 bases between. This CDR3 has 11 amino acids. The CDR3 sequence is CASRLAYEQYF. CDR3 bases: TGCGCCAGCAGACTCGCCTACGAGCAGTACTTC.

This sequence joins TRBV27 and TRBJ2-7; 8 bases align to TRBD1. There are 17 residues in the CDR3. Trimming cost V 4 bases and J 0 bases; bases outside gene matches: 11. CDR1 and CDR2 (germline): MNHEY, SMNVEV (reference sequence). The CDR3 is CASSSPRGRNPSYEQYF. The CDR3 nucleotides are TGTGCCAGCAGTTCCCCCAGGGGGCGTAATCCCTCCTACGAGCAGTACTTC.

The J gene is TRBJ2-1, the V gene TRBV5-4; 8 bases agree with TRBD1. Germline-derived CDR1 and CDR2 are SGHNT and YYREEE (reference sequence). The CDR3 has 11 amino acids. V shed 4 bases, J shed 14 bases, and the junction held 5 bases outside the gene matches. CDR3 residues: CASSIGQGKFF. CDR3 nucleotides: TGTGCCAGCAGCATTGGACAGGGAAAGTTCTTC. The full variable domain, with the rest looked up from reference TRBV5-4 and TRBJ2-1, is ETGVTQSPTHLIKTRGQQVTLRCSSQSGHNTVSWYQQALGQGPQFIFQYYREEENGRGNFPPRFSGLQFPNYSSELNVNALELDDSALYLCASSIGQGKFFGPGTRLTVL.

The rearrangement links TRBV12-5 to TRBJ1-2, with D perhaps matching TRBD1 (6 bases). V lost 1 base, J lost 0 bases, and 15 bases lay in between. The CDR3 loop spans 17 amino acids. The germline V gene encodes CDR1 LGHNT and CDR2 FRNRAP. CDR3 DNA sequence: TGTGCTAGTGGTTTGGCGAACCCCAGGGGCACTAACTATGGCTACACCTTC. This codes for CASGLANPRGTNYGYTF. Full variable domain (remainder filled in from reference TRBV12-5 and TRBJ1-2): DARVTQTPRHKVTEMGQEVTMRCQPILGHNTVFWYRQTMMQGLELLAYFRNRAPLDDSGMPKDRFSAEMPDATLATLKIQPSEPRDSAVYFCASGLANPRGTNYGYTFGSGTRLTVV.

This chain joins TRBV7-8 and TRBJ2-5; 9 bases map to TRBD2. J lost 2 bases, V lost 5 bases, and 9 bases had no gene match. This CDR3 contains 16 residues. Germline CDR1 SGHVS, CDR2 FQNEAQ. The CDR3 sequence: CASSHRGLAGQETQYF. The CDR3 bases are TGTGCCAGCAGCCATAGGGGGCTAGCGGGGCAAGAGACCCAGTACTTC.

The rearrangement links TRBV7-8 to TRBJ1-2, with 11 nucleotides matching TRBD1. From germline, CDR1 is SGHVS and CDR2 FQNEAQ. The CDR3 has 16 amino acids. Trimming cost V 4 bases and J 7 bases; bases outside gene matches: 11. The CDR3 reads CASSWGPGTGGSGYTF. The DNA of the CDR3 is TGTGCCAGCAGCTGGGGTCCCGGGACAGGGGGGTCTGGCTACACCTTC.

The CDR3 DNA reads as TGTGCCAGCAGCTTAGGGGTCGGGAGGGCCGGAGATACGCAGTATTTT. Encoded protein: CASSLGVGRAGDTQYF. This chain uses TRBV7-2 with TRBJ2-3; 8 bases align to TRBD2. The CDR3 has 16 residues. The ends lost 1 base at V and 5 bases at J; junction bases unmatched: 8. The germline gives CDR1 SGHTA, CDR2 FQGNSA.

This chain links TRBV6-1 with TRBJ2-7; possible D gene TRBD1, 8 bases. Germline CDR1 is MNHNS and CDR2 is SASEGT. The CDR3 extends over 21 amino acids. The V and J ends lost 0 bases and 0 bases respectively, with 27 bases between them. CDR3 sequence: CASSEALLGGQGARVSYEQYF. CDR3 nucleotide sequence: TGTGCCAGCAGTGAAGCGCTTCTCGGGGGGCAGGGGGCGCGAGTCTCCTACGAGCAGTACTTC.

The chain couples TRBV27 to TRBJ1-1; the D gene is possibly TRBD1 (5 bases). Germline assignment: CDR1 MNHEY and CDR2 SMNVEV (reference sequence). The CDR3 contains 14 residues. V was pared by 7 bases and J by 3 bases, with 15 bases between. CDR3 loop: CASTRAGRDTEAFF. CDR3 DNA sequence: TGTGCCAGCACGAGGGCGGGGCGGGACACTGAAGCTTTCTTT.

Here the CDR3 DNA reads TGTGCCAGCAGTTTATCTACATTGTGGGAGATTAACTATGGCTACACCTTC. It translates to CASSLSTLWEINYGYTF. The chain has TRBV27 and TRBJ1-2; no definite D call. Germline V gives CDR1 MNHEY, CDR2 SMNVEV (reference sequence). CDR3 length equals 17 residues. V lost 0 bases to trimming and J lost 1 base, with 15 bases between them.

This chain connects TRBV29-1 to TRBJ2-1; perhaps TRBD2 as D (6 bases). The CDR3 has 18 amino acids. CDR1 is SQVTM, CDR2 ANQGSEA, per germline. V was shortened by 3 bases and J by 0 bases, with 21 bases between the two germline ends. Here the CDR3 reads CSVDGGPGRGNSYNEQFF. DNA for the CDR3: TGCAGCGTTGACGGGGGACCGGGACGGGGGAACTCCTACAATGAGCAGTTCTTC.

The chain uses TRBV6-5 and TRBJ1-2, with a tentative D call TRBD1 (6 bases). The germline V gene encodes CDR1 MNHEY and CDR2 SVGAGI. V was clipped by 4 bases and J by 7 bases, with 13 bases between them. CDR3 length: 13 amino acids. The CDR3 DNA is TGTGCCAGCAGTTTCTCCAGGGGTTCTGGCTACACCTTC. This sequence encodes CASSFSRGSGYTF.

This chain links TRBV5-1 with TRBJ2-1; 10 bases agree with TRBD1. This CDR3 spans 16 amino acids. The ends lost 3 bases at V and 3 bases at J; junction bases unmatched: 6. In germline, CDR1 is SGHRS, CDR2 YFSETQ. The CDR3 nucleotides read TGCGCCAGCAGCTCGGGACAGGGGAACTTCTACAATGAGCAGTTCTTC. It yields the protein CASSSGQGNFYNEQFF.

This clone came up once. The genes are TRBV10-3 and TRBJ1-5; D remains unclear. The CDR3 runs 14 residues. The germline V and J ends were trimmed by 3 bases and 9 bases, with 15 bases remaining between them. Germline CDR1 and CDR2: ENHRY and SYGVKD. CDR3 in amino acids: CAISDPGGVGPQHF. Written as DNA, the CDR3 is TGTGCCATCAGTGATCCTGGCGGCGTGGGGCCCCAGCATTTT.

The chain joins TRBV7-2 to TRBJ1-5; possibly TRBD1 for D (5 bases). The CDR3 extends over 16 amino acids. In germline, CDR1 is SGHTA, CDR2 FQGNSA. V was pared by 1 base and J by 3 bases, with 13 bases between. The CDR3 DNA is TGTGCCAGCAGCTTAGGGGTCAGGGTCCCCAATCAGCCCCAGCATTTT. It yields the protein CASSLGVRVPNQPQHF. Complete variable domain (other parts from reference TRBV7-2 and TRBJ1-5): GAGVSQSPSNKVTEKGKDVELRCDPISGHTALYWYRQSLGQGLEFLIYFQGNSAPDKSGLPSDRFSAERTGGSVSTLTIQRTQQEDSAVYLCASSLGVRVPNQPQHFGDGTRLSIL.

V usage is TRBV30 and J usage is TRBJ1-1, with D possibly TRBD1 on 5 matching bases. This CDR3 has 13 residues. Trimming removed 3 bases at V and 5 bases at J, with 13 bases between. Germline V CDR1 and CDR2: GTSNPN, SVGIG (reference sequence). The CDR3 is CAWRSGGGTEAFF. CDR3 coding DNA: TGTGCCTGGAGGTCTGGGGGGGGTACTGAAGCTTTCTTT.

This chain joins TRBV7-3 and TRBJ2-3; D is unclear. The CDR3 totals 15 residues. Trimming took off 1 base at V and 3 bases at J, with 11 bases between the two ends. Germline V lookup: CDR1 SGHTA, CDR2 FQGTGA. The CDR3 loop is CASSLRASPTDTQYF. CDR3 DNA: TGTGCCAGCAGCTTAAGGGCATCGCCGACAGATACGCAGTATTTT.

J is TRBJ1-2 and V is TRBV11-2; TRBD1 matches 9 bases. Germline-derived CDR1 and CDR2 are SGHAT and FQNNGV. Germline trimming cut 4 bases from V and 3 bases from J; bases unmatched to any gene: 6. This CDR3 has 15 residues. The CDR3 is CASSSYRGRDYGYTF. CDR3 DNA: TGTGCCAGCAGCTCCTACAGGGGGCGCGACTATGGCTACACCTTC. Together with reference TRBV11-2 and TRBJ1-2, the CDR3 gives the full variable domain: EAGVAQSPRYKIIEKRQSVAFWCNPISGHATLYWYQQILGQGPKLLIQFQNNGVVDDSQLPKDRFSAERLKGVDSTLKIQPAKLEDSAVYLCASSSYRGRDYGYTFGSGTRLTVV.

The chain employs TRBV15 and TRBJ1-2; 7 bases fit TRBD1. This CDR3 has 13 residues. V trimming: 0 bases; J trimming: 8 bases; junction bases outside the gene matches: 3. CDR1 LNHNV and CDR2 YYDKDF come from the germline V gene (reference sequence). CDR3 loop: CATSRETGSGYTF. The CDR3 nucleotides are TGTGCCACCAGCAGAGAGACAGGGTCCGGCTACACCTTC. The complete variable domain, with remaining parts taken from reference TRBV15 and TRBJ1-2, reads DAMVIQNPRYQVTQFGKPVTLSCSQTLNHNVMYWYQQKSSQAPKLLFHYYDKDFNNEADTPDNFQSRRPNTSFCFLDIRSPGLGDTAMYLCATSRETGSGYTFGSGTRLTVV.

This clone was detected a few times. J is TRBJ1-6 and V is TRBV7-2; D is undetermined. The CDR3 spans 13 residues. CDR1 SGHTA and CDR2 FQGNSA come from the germline V gene. V was cut by 1 base and J by 9 bases, with 7 bases left in between. The CDR3 protein is CASSLERGSPLHF. CDR3 bases: TGTGCCAGCAGCTTAGAACGCGGTTCACCCCTCCACTTT.

This chain joins TRBV30 and TRBJ2-5, with 12 bases aligning to TRBD2. Germline CDR1 GTSNPN, CDR2 SVGIG (reference sequence). The CDR3 contains 19 residues. V lost 0 bases, J lost 3 bases, and 14 bases stayed unmatched. The CDR3 DNA is TGTGCCTGGAGTGTACGACTAGCGGGAGTCCGATTGGGGAAAGAGACCCAGTACTTC. Its protein is CAWSVRLAGVRLGKETQYF.

The chain carries TRBV7-8 and TRBJ2-3; TRBD1 might be the D (5 bases). Germline values: CDR1 SGHVS, CDR2 FQNEAQ. The CDR3 is 16 residues long. The V gene lost 5 bases and the J gene lost 1 base, with 16 bases spanning the gap. The CDR3 sequence: CASSPGRLGRTDTQYF. CDR3 bases: TGTGCCAGCAGCCCTGGCAGACTGGGGCGCACAGATACGCAGTATTTT.

The chain has TRBV7-9 and TRBJ1-1; the match to TRBD1 covers 8 bases. The V and J ends lost 5 bases and 2 bases, in that order; junction bases with no gene match: 4. Germline CDR1 is SEHNR and CDR2 is FQNEAQ (reference sequence). The CDR3 has 14 amino acids. The CDR3 DNA sequence: TGTGCCAGCAGCCTCGGACAGGGAAACACTGAAGCTTTCTTT. Amino acid sequence: CASSLGQGNTEAFF.

The CDR3 bases are TGCGCCAGCAGCTTGGGTTCTAGCCAGGGGTCGGACTACACCTTC. Encoded protein: CASSLGSSQGSDYTF. The chain combines TRBV5-1 with TRBJ1-2, with D maybe TRBD1 (6 bases). Per the germline V gene, CDR1 is SGHRS and CDR2 is YFSETQ. Trimming shortened V by 0 bases and J by 10 bases, and 19 bases separated the two germline ends. This CDR3 spans 15 amino acids.

V usage is TRBV5-6 and J usage is TRBJ2-5; TRBD2 matches at 13 bases. The CDR3 has 16 residues. The V and J ends lost 4 bases and 5 bases, in that order; junction bases with no gene match: 8. Germline values: CDR1 SGHDT, CDR2 YYEEEE. CDR3: CASSLTSGGAWETQYF. The DNA of the CDR3 is TGTGCCAGCAGCCTTACTAGCGGGGGGGCCTGGGAGACCCAGTACTTC.

V and J are TRBV7-9 and TRBJ2-7, with 11 bases that match TRBD1. Germline loops: CDR1 SEHNR, CDR2 FQNEAQ (reference sequence). The CDR3 contains 15 residues. With 5 bases clipped from V and 4 bases from J, the junction kept 7 bases outside the gene matches. The CDR3 sequence: CASSPPRDRGYEQYF. The CDR3 nucleotides read TGTGCCAGCAGCCCCCCCCGGGACAGGGGGTACGAGCAGTACTTC.

This chain joins TRBV7-9 and TRBJ2-7; the match to TRBD1 covers 8 bases. After removal of 0 bases from V and 6 bases from J, the junction contained 7 bases not matched to a gene. The CDR3 extends over 15 amino acids. Germline V gene lookup returns CDR1 SEHNR and CDR2 FQNEAQ (reference sequence). The CDR3 DNA sequence: TGTGCCAGCAGCTTAGCGCAGGGAGGACAGGGCGAGCAGTACTTC. Translated: CASSLAQGGQGEQYF.

This clone was found a few times. Written as DNA, the CDR3 is TGTGCCACCAGCAGAGGTCGGGGGGACACTGAAGCTTTCTTT. Its translation: CATSRGRGDTEAFF. The chain combines TRBV15 with TRBJ1-1, with TRBD1 as a possible D gene (5 bases). Germline V CDR1 and CDR2: LNHNV, YYDKDF (reference sequence). The CDR3 spans 14 residues. The V gene lost 1 base and the J gene lost 3 bases, with 9 bases spanning the gap.

The rearrangement links TRBV7-9 to TRBJ1-4; 8 bases line up with TRBD1. V trimming: 5 bases; J trimming: 4 bases; junction bases outside the gene matches: 3. From germline, CDR1 is SEHNR and CDR2 FQNEAQ (reference sequence). The CDR3 covers 14 residues. The CDR3 loop is CASSRGQGNEKLFF. The CDR3, as DNA: TGTGCCAGCAGCCGAGGACAGGGTAATGAAAAACTGTTTTTT.